The 22 T cell receptor beta chains below all came from one sample that was sequenced in a study of blood T cell repertoires in COVID-19. Method: immunoSEQ multiplex PCR; TCRdb's copy keeps in-frame clones and lacks some. The sample has about 35,000 clones; approximately 80% are singletons. Sequencing was carried out using peripheral blood. The receptor source for this set is a human donor in a cohort sampled during active COVID-19.

This clone was picked up a small number of times. The J gene is TRBJ1-6, the V gene TRBV24-1; tentative D call: TRBD1 (6 bases). V was shortened by 2 bases and J by 9 bases, with 10 bases between the two germline ends. Germline values: CDR1 KGHDR, CDR2 SFDVKD. The CDR3 is made up of 14 amino acids. In nucleotides, the CDR3 is TGTGCCACCAGTGATTGGGGGCAGGGTTCACCCCTCCACTTT. This codes for CATSDWGQGSPLHF.

The J gene is TRBJ2-5, the V gene TRBV7-2; weak D call: TRBD2 (6 bases). The CDR3 has 16 residues. Trimming shortened V by 5 bases and J by 4 bases, and 20 bases separated the two germline ends. The germline CDR1 and CDR2 sequences are SGHTA and FQGNSA. Here the CDR3 reads CASSHTSLGLRETQYF. CDR3 sequence (DNA): TGTGCCAGCAGCCACACTAGCCTAGGACTACGAGAGACCCAGTACTTC.

The sample holds many counts of this clone. J is TRBJ2-3 and V is TRBV24-1; 7 nucleotides line up with TRBD2. The germline gives CDR1 KGHDR, CDR2 SFDVKD. Trimming cost V 2 bases and J 8 bases; bases outside gene matches: 6. This CDR3 has 14 residues. The CDR3 coding sequence is TGTGCCACCAGTGATTCGGCGGGAGTTGGTACGCAGTATTTT. This encodes CATSDSAGVGTQYF.

V gene TRBV7-9 combines with J gene TRBJ2-2; D is unclear. The CDR3 consists of 12 residues. Germline V CDR1 and CDR2: SEHNR, FQNEAQ (reference sequence). Trimming took 3 bases from V and 10 from J, leaving 9 bases between them. As DNA, the CDR3 is TGTGCCAGCAGCTTTACGCGCGAGGAGCTGTTTTTT. Translation gives CASSFTREELFF.

The chain joins TRBV11-1 to TRBJ1-2, with D tentatively TRBD1 (5 bases). Germline V gene sequence: CDR1 SGHAT, CDR2 FQDESV (reference sequence). Trimming took off 5 bases at V and 2 bases at J, with 15 bases between the two ends. The CDR3 contains 15 residues. The CDR3 sequence: CASSAIDRGNYGYTF. The CDR3 DNA reads as TGTGCCAGCAGCGCAATTGACAGAGGCAACTATGGCTACACCTTC.

V usage is TRBV29-1 and J usage is TRBJ2-3; 7 bases are shared with TRBD1. The V gene's germline CDR1 is SQVTM and CDR2 ANQGSEA. The V segment lost 4 bases and the J segment 2 bases; nucleotides outside the gene matches: 9. CDR3 length: 15 residues. The CDR3 protein is CSVVPPGGNTDTQYF. Written as DNA, the CDR3 is TGCAGCGTTGTCCCTCCAGGGGGTAACACAGATACGCAGTATTTT.

The V call is TRBV10-3, the J call TRBJ1-2; 7 bases fit TRBD1. This CDR3 has 13 amino acids. Germline lookup yields CDR1 ENHRY and CDR2 SYGVKD. V was pared by 5 bases and J by 6 bases, with 6 bases of the junction left unmatched. The CDR3 reads CAISSTGRNGYTF. The CDR3 region has the DNA TGTGCCATCAGTTCGACAGGGAGGAATGGCTACACCTTC.

The V call is TRBV2, the J call TRBJ1-2, with D uncertain. V lost 3 bases to trimming and J lost 5 bases, with 16 bases between them. The CDR3 runs to 15 residues. Germline V gene sequence: CDR1 SNHLY, CDR2 FYNNEI. The CDR3 DNA reads TGTGCCAGCAGTGAGGTCCGGACTGGGATTTATGGCTACACCTTC. Encoded protein: CASSEVRTGIYGYTF. Using reference TRBV2 and TRBJ1-2 for the parts outside the CDR3, the full variable domain is EPEVTQTPSHQVTQMGQEVILRCVPISNHLYFYWYRQILGQKVEFLVSFYNNEISEKSEIFDDQFSVERPDGSNFTLKIRSTKLEDSAMYFCASSEVRTGIYGYTFGSGTRLTVV.

The chain links TRBV2 to TRBJ2-5; 11 nucleotides agree with TRBD1. CDR1 is SNHLY and CDR2 is FYNNEI in the germline V gene. V gave up 5 bases and J gave up 0 bases; unmatched junction bases: 2. This CDR3 spans 15 amino acids. CDR3 residues: CASSRDRGYQETQYF. Written as DNA, the CDR3 is TGTGCCAGCAGTCGGGACAGGGGGTACCAAGAGACCCAGTACTTC.

This sequence joins TRBV15 and TRBJ2-7; the D gene is possibly TRBD1 (7 bases). V was trimmed by 0 bases and J by 5 bases, leaving 20 bases between them. The CDR3 has 17 residues. Germline-derived CDR1 and CDR2 are LNHNV and YYDKDF (reference sequence). The CDR3 loop is CATSRDLPGGTGDEQYF. In DNA form, the CDR3 reads TGTGCCACCAGCAGAGATCTCCCAGGGGGGACCGGAGACGAGCAGTACTTC.

The rearrangement links TRBV7-3 to TRBJ2-5; TRBD1 matches at 7 bases. The CDR3 covers 16 residues. V lost 1 base to trimming and J lost 5 bases; unmatched junction nucleotides: 10. Germline V gene lookup returns CDR1 SGHTA and CDR2 FQGTGA. In DNA, the CDR3 is TGTGCCAGCAGCTTAAGAGGGGGCAACCCCGGGGAGACCCAGTACTTC. Protein product: CASSLRGGNPGETQYF.

This clone appeared a few times. The chain recombines TRBV6-5 with TRBJ1-1; D is undetermined. With 0 bases removed from V and 2 bases from J, the gap between germline ends came to 13 bases. Germline assignment: CDR1 MNHEY and CDR2 SVGAGI. This CDR3 comprises 16 residues. CDR3 in DNA: TGTGCCAGCAGTTACTCGAGGTTGGCCCTAAACACTGAAGCTTTCTTT. This translates into CASSYSRLALNTEAFF.

This clone was detected once. The rearrangement uses TRBV5-1 and TRBJ2-6, with D maybe TRBD1 (6 bases). Germline V gene lookup returns CDR1 SGHRS and CDR2 YFSETQ. The V and J ends lost 4 bases and 1 base respectively, with 9 bases between them. This CDR3 has 15 residues. CDR3 protein: CASSVQGSGANVLTF. CDR3 DNA sequence: TGCGCCAGCAGCGTCCAGGGGTCTGGGGCCAACGTCCTGACTTTC.

The chain has TRBV5-6 and TRBJ2-2; D gene uncertain. The CDR3 totals 13 residues. V lost 1 base and J lost 9, with 10 bases in between. The V gene's germline CDR1 is SGHDT and CDR2 YYEEEE. CDR3 sequence (DNA): TGTGCCAGCAGCTTGCTAGATTCTCGGGAGCTGTTTTTT. Translation gives CASSLLDSRELFF.

The chain recombines TRBV12-3 or TRBV12-4 with TRBJ2-1, with TRBD2 identical over 9 bases. The trim removed 0 bases at V and 10 bases at J, leaving 1 base unmatched. The CDR3 has 13 amino acids. This CDR3 is CASSLARGGEQFF. CDR3 in DNA: TGTGCCAGCAGTTTAGCGCGGGGGGGCGAGCAGTTCTTC.

The chain is built from TRBV7-3 and TRBJ1-2; a possible D gene is TRBD1 (5 bases). This CDR3 comprises 13 residues. Trimming left V 2 bases short and J 5 bases short, with 9 bases between. Per the germline V gene, CDR1 is SGHTA and CDR2 is FQGTGA. The CDR3 DNA is TGTGCCAGCAGCTTAGGACAATTGTATGGCTACACCTTC. It codes for CASSLGQLYGYTF.

The J gene is TRBJ1-2, the V gene TRBV7-2, with D unclear. V lost 4 bases to trimming and J lost 4 bases, with 13 bases between them. Germline V gives CDR1 SGHTA, CDR2 FQGNSA. The CDR3 spans 14 residues. CDR3 coding DNA: TGTGCCAGCAGCTACGATGGACGGGGCTATGGCTACACCTTC. It specifies CASSYDGRGYGYTF. The full variable domain, in which reference TRBV7-2 and TRBJ1-2 provide the parts outside the CDR3, is GAGVSQSPSNKVTEKGKDVELRCDPISGHTALYWYRQSLGQGLEFLIYFQGNSAPDKSGLPSDRFSAERTGGSVSTLTIQRTQQEDSAVYLCASSYDGRGYGYTFGSGTRLTVV.

This clone turned up a few times. V and J are TRBV7-3 and TRBJ2-1, with D tentatively TRBD1 (5 bases). The V and J ends lost 5 bases and 5 bases respectively, with 19 bases between them. Looked up from germline, CDR1 is SGHTA and CDR2 is FQGTGA. The CDR3 has 16 amino acids. The CDR3 region is CASSPLQGSGDNEQFF. CDR3 DNA sequence: TGTGCCAGCAGCCCACTCCAGGGTTCGGGTGACAATGAGCAGTTCTTC.

The rearrangement joins TRBV3-1 (or the pseudogene TRBV3-2) to TRBJ1-1; D unclear. The length of the CDR3 is 14 residues. Trimming cost V 4 bases and J 4 bases, with 13 bases left between them. Germline CDR1 reads LGHDT; CDR2 reads YNNKEL (reference sequence). CDR3 DNA sequence: TGTGCCAGCAGCCCCTTGTCTACAGCCACTGAAGCTTTCTTT. Its translation: CASSPLSTATEAFF.

This sequence joins TRBV6-5 and TRBJ2-1; D not resolved. From germline, CDR1 is MNHEY and CDR2 SVGAGI. This CDR3 spans 15 amino acids. V lost 7 bases and J lost 8, with 21 bases in between. CDR3 DNA: TGTGCCAGCAAAAAGACTTATTCGGCCTCGGATGAGCAGTTCTTC. Translated: CASKKTYSASDEQFF.

There are a few counts of this clone. The V call is TRBV7-9, the J call TRBJ1-2; TRBD1 agrees at 9 bases. Trimming at V came to 6 bases and at J to 3 bases, leaving 8 bases not matched to a gene. The CDR3 is 15 residues long. Germline V gene data show CDR1 as SEHNR and CDR2 as FQNEAQ (reference sequence). CDR3 region: CASSLQGAGDYGYTF. For the CDR3, the DNA is TGTGCCAGCAGTCTACAGGGGGCAGGAGACTATGGCTACACCTTC. The variable domain in full, completed from reference TRBV7-9 and TRBJ1-2, reads DTGVSQNPRHKITKRGQNVTFRCDPISEHNRLYWYRQTLGQGPEFLTYFQNEAQLEKSRLLSDRFSAERPKGSFSTLEIQRTEQGDSAMYLCASSLQGAGDYGYTFGSGTRLTVV.

This chain uses TRBV23-1 with TRBJ2-1, with 11 nucleotides matching TRBD2. TRBV23-1 is labeled an ORF, and its function is uncertain. The V and J ends lost 4 bases and 8 bases, in that order; junction bases with no gene match: 13. The CDR3 spans 17 residues. For the CDR3, the DNA is TGCGCCAGCAGTCTCTCCCGGACTAGCGGGCCTGGGGATGAGCAGTTCTTC. Its translation is CASSLSRTSGPGDEQFF.